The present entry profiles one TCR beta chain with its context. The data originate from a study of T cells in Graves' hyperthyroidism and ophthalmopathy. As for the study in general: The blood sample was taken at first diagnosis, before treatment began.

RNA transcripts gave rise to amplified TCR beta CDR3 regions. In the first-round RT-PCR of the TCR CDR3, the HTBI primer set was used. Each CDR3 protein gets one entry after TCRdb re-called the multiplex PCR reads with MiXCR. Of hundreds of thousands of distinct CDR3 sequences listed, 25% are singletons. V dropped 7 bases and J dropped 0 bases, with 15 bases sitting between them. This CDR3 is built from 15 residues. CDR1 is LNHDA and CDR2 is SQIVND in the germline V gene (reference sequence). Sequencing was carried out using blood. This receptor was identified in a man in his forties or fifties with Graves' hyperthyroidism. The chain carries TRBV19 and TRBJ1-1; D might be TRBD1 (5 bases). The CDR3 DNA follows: TGTGCCAGTATTCCAGGGATATTACTGAACACTGAAGCTTTCTTT. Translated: CASIPGILLNTEAFF.